A selection of T cell receptor beta chains follows, all from one sample in a study of blood T cell repertoires in COVID-19. Only in-frame clones appear in the TCRdb table, and some are missing; sequencing was by immunoSEQ multiplex PCR. The sample records about 71,000 clones, roughly 90% being singletons. Specimen: peripheral blood. All receptors come from a woman older than 75 with acute or convalescent COVID-19. CDR3s include the opening cysteine and the closing phenylalanine or tryptophan. A D gene is named only where the DNA matches it firmly. Clone sizes are given selectively: once, few, many, or a class where the clone is expanded.

abundance	v_gene	d_gene	j_gene	CDR3nt	CDR3aa
NA	TRBV7-9	NA	TRBJ2-3	TGTGCCAGCAGCCGTAGTATAGGGGCTTCTGCAGATACGCAGTATTTT	CASSRSIGASADTQYF
once	TRBV24-1	NA	TRBJ2-1	TGTGCCACCAGTGATTTGCGGGGAAATGAGCAGTTCTTC	CATSDLRGNEQFF
NA	TRBV11-2	TRBD1	TRBJ1-4	TGTGCCAGCAGCACCCGACAGGGTGTGGGAGAAAAACTGTTTTTT	CASSTRQGVGEKLFF
NA	TRBV5-6	TRBD2	TRBJ2-3	TGTGCCAGCAGAGCCAGGGAGGGGACCACAGATACGCAGTATTTT	CASRAREGTTDTQYF
NA	TRBV7-2	TRBD2	TRBJ2-1	TGTGCCAGCAGCTTAGCAGCGGGGGGCTCCTACAATGAGCAGTTCTTC	CASSLAAGGSYNEQFF
once	TRBV5-1	TRBD2	TRBJ2-1	TGCGCCAGCAGCTCCCAAACACGAGCGGGAGGCACTTCCTACAATGAGCAGTTCTTC	CASSSQTRAGGTSYNEQFF
once	TRBV10-3	NA	TRBJ1-4	TGTGCCATCCGCCGGGACATTACTAATGAAAAACTGTTTTTT	CAIRRDITNEKLFF
NA	TRBV5-1	NA	TRBJ1-1	TGCGCCAGCAGCGGCGCGGGGGTGAACACTGAAGCTTTCTTT	CASSGAGVNTEAFF
NA	TRBV15	TRBD1	TRBJ2-1	TGTGCCACCAGCAGAGACAGGACAGGGAAAATGCAGTTCTTC	CATSRDRTGKMQFF
NA	TRBV27	TRBD2	TRBJ2-1	TGTGCCAGCGGGGGAGGGAGGGGCAATGAGCAGTTCTTC	CASGGGRGNEQFF
NA	TRBV5-1	TRBD1	TRBJ2-4	TGCGCCAGCAGCTCCGCAGGGGGCGATAACATTCAGTACTTC	CASSSAGGDNIQYF
NA	TRBV18	NA	TRBJ2-1	TGTGCCAGCTCACGGCGGAGTAAATCCTACAATGAGCAGTTCTTC	CASSRRSKSYNEQFF
NA	TRBV29-1	TRBD1	TRBJ1-2	TGCAGCGTTGTACTTCTGGGACAGGGGGCGCCGGACTATGGCTACACCTTC	CSVVLLGQGAPDYGYTF
NA	TRBV18	TRBD1	TRBJ2-7	TGTGCCAGCTCATGGGGGTACCGGGACAGGACTTACGAGCAGTACTTC	CASSWGYRDRTYEQYF
NA	TRBV2	NA	TRBJ2-2	TGTGCCAGCAGTAAGAGCCGGGAAGGAAAGGGCGGGGAGCTGTTTTTT	CASSKSREGKGGELFF
NA	TRBV5-1	TRBD1	TRBJ2-3	TGCGCCAGCAGTCAGGACAGGGCTAGCACAGATACGCAGTATTTT	CASSQDRASTDTQYF
NA	TRBV6-5	NA	TRBJ2-5	TGTGCCAGCCGTCGGGGGGGACAGAACCAAGAGACCCAGTACTTC	CASRRGGQNQETQYF
NA	TRBV27	NA	TRBJ1-1	TGTGCCAGCAGTTTATCATTAGGGGTAGGGACTGAAGCTTTCTTT	CASSLSLGVGTEAFF
NA	TRBV9	NA	TRBJ1-2	TGTGCCAGCAGCTCGACGACAAGCACCCTCTATGGCTACACCTTC	CASSSTTSTLYGYTF
NA	TRBV6-6	TRBD1	TRBJ1-5	TGTGCCAGCAGTTACGGGACAGGGTTTACGCAGCCCCAGCATTTT	CASSYGTGFTQPQHF
NA	TRBV19	TRBD1	TRBJ1-1	TGTGCCAGTAGTCTACAGGGGGTGAACACTGAAGCTTTCTTT	CASSLQGVNTEAFF
NA	TRBV7-3	TRBD2	TRBJ2-1	TGTGCCAGCAGCCTACTAGCGGGGGGAGTAAAGAACAATGAGCAGTTCTTC	CASSLLAGGVKNNEQFF
NA	TRBV12-5	NA	TRBJ2-5	TGTGCTAGTGGCTCGACAGGTTTGTTCCAAGAGACCCAGTACTTC	CASGSTGLFQETQYF
NA	TRBV6-4	NA	TRBJ2-1	TGTGCCAGCAGTGAAGGAGGGCCAAGGGGTGAGCAGTTCTTC	CASSEGGPRGEQFF
NA	TRBV4-3	TRBD2	TRBJ2-2	TGCGCCAGCAGCCAAGATGGCGCGGGGGACACCGGGGAGCTGTTTTTT	CASSQDGAGDTGELFF
NA	TRBV27	TRBD1	TRBJ1-2	TGTGCCAGCAGCAACCTGGGGACAGGGAGGGGTGGCTACACCTTC	CASSNLGTGRGGYTF
once	TRBV29-1	TRBD1	TRBJ1-1	TGCAGCGCTGGACAGGGGGAGTCTTCAGCTTTCTTT	CSAGQGESSAFF
NA	TRBV10-2	NA	TRBJ1-5	TGCGCCAGCAGGCAGGCCGGGGGCAATCAGCCCCAGCATTTT	CASRQAGGNQPQHF
NA	TRBV9	NA	TRBJ2-3	TGTGCCAGCAGCGTAGGGCAGGGGACAGATACGCAGTATTTT	CASSVGQGTDTQYF
NA	TRBV7-9	TRBD2	TRBJ2-7	TGTGCCAGCAGCTTAGTGATAGGGACTAGCGGGAGCGGGACCTACGAGCAGTACTTC	CASSLVIGTSGSGTYEQYF
NA	TRBV28	NA	TRBJ1-2	TGTGCCAGCAGTTCCGAGGTATCCTATGGCTACACCTTC	CASSSEVSYGYTF
NA	TRBV15	NA	TRBJ1-5	TGTGCCACCAGCCAGGGGCTCAATCAGCCCCAGCATTTT	CATSQGLNQPQHF
once	TRBV5-4	TRBD1	TRBJ1-2	TGTGCCAGCAGCTTGGGGGACAGGGTGGCTAACTATGGCTACACCTTC	CASSLGDRVANYGYTF
NA	TRBV7-9	TRBD1	TRBJ2-7	TGTGCCAGCAGCGCAGACCGGGACAGGGGGCGCGGGGGGCAGTACTTC	CASSADRDRGRGGQYF
NA	TRBV12-1	NA	TRBJ1-2	TGTGCCAGCAGTCAATCGACAGGGGTTGGCTACACCTTC	CASSQSTGVGYTF
NA	TRBV4-2	NA	TRBJ2-3	TGTGCCAGCAGCCAAGATCGGGGGGCGGGGACCAGCACAGATACGCAGTATTTT	CASSQDRGAGTSTDTQYF
NA	TRBV11-2	NA	TRBJ2-5	TGTGCCAGCAGCGCAAAATACAGGGCCGAAGAGACCCAGTACTTC	CASSAKYRAEETQYF
NA	TRBV7-2	NA	TRBJ1-2	TGTGCCAGCAGCTCCGGGAGGGGTGACGGCTACACCTTC	CASSSGRGDGYTF
NA	TRBV6-5	TRBD1	TRBJ2-3	TGTGCCAGCAGGACCTATCGGACAGGGATGGATACGCAGTATTTT	CASRTYRTGMDTQYF
NA	TRBV6-6	TRBD1	TRBJ2-5	TGTGCCAGCAGATCGGACAGGGGGGGAAGAGAGACCCAGTACTTC	CASRSDRGGRETQYF
NA	TRBV29-1	NA	TRBJ1-4	TGCAGCGTTGAGGGCGGGGAAAAACTGTTTTTT	CSVEGGEKLFF
NA	TRBV6-5	TRBD1	TRBJ1-1	TGTGCCAGCACCTTGACAGGGAGGACTTTCTTT	CASTLTGRTFF
few	TRBV19	TRBD1	TRBJ1-4	TGTGCCAGTAGCCCCCAGGGGGGACGCAATGAAAAACTGTTTTTT	CASSPQGGRNEKLFF
NA	TRBV11-2	NA	TRBJ1-2	TGTGCCAGCAGCTCTCACCAGGGTTACTATGGCTACACCTTC	CASSSHQGYYGYTF
NA	TRBV6-5	TRBD1	TRBJ1-1	TGTGCCAGCAGTTATAGGGGGCTGAACACTGAAGCTTTCTTT	CASSYRGLNTEAFF
NA	TRBV28	NA	TRBJ2-1	TGTGCCAGCAATCGACAGGTATACAATGAGCAGTTCTTC	CASNRQVYNEQFF